What follows are 28 T cell receptor beta chains derived from one specimen sequenced in a study of blood T cell repertoires in COVID-19. The protocol was immunoSEQ multiplex PCR, while the TCRdb copy is restricted to in-frame clones and leaves out a portion. Found here are 200,000 to 250,000 clones, 82% of them singletons; the top ten hold under 3.5%. Sequencing was done on a sample of PBMCs or T cells enriched from blood (not recorded which). The receptors derive from a woman aged 55-70 years who had recovered from COVID-19.

This chain joins TRBV11-3 and TRBJ2-1, with a possible D match to TRBD1 (6 bases). CDR1 is SGHNT and CDR2 is YENEEA in the germline V gene. The CDR3 runs to 15 residues. V was shortened by 4 bases and J by 1 base, with 11 bases between the two germline ends. CDR3 amino acids: CASSYTTGSYNEQFF. CDR3 nucleotide sequence: TGTGCCAGCAGCTATACCACAGGGTCCTACAATGAGCAGTTCTTC.

Comment on this clone: This sample includes further DNA sequences coding for the same CDR3. The genes are TRBV18 and TRBJ1-2, with D possibly matching TRBD1 (6 bases). V was cut by 2 bases and J by 6 bases, with 10 bases left in between. CDR1 and CDR2 from the germline V gene are KGHSH and LQKENI. The CDR3 is 13 amino acids. CDR3 sequence: CASSPRSGDGYTF. DNA of the CDR3: TGTGCCAGCTCACCAAGGTCAGGGGATGGCTACACCTTC.

The chain uses TRBV6-5 and TRBJ1-3; TRBD1 matches at 9 bases. Losses at the gene ends were 6 bases for V and 4 bases for J; bases not matched to a gene: 7. The V gene's germline CDR1 is MNHEY and CDR2 SVGAGI. There are 15 residues in the CDR3. CDR3 amino acids: CASRRTGEVGNTIYF. CDR3 nucleotides: TGTGCCAGCAGGCGGACAGGGGAAGTGGGAAACACCATATATTTT.

CDR3: CASSLLLAGGSSTEAFF. CDR3 in DNA: TGTGCCAGCAGTTTATTGTTGGCAGGGGGATCGTCCACTGAAGCTTTCTTT. This sequence joins TRBV27 and TRBJ1-1; TRBD1 matches at 7 bases. This CDR3 contains 17 residues. V gave up 1 base and J gave up 4 bases; unmatched junction bases: 12. Germline V gene sequence: CDR1 MNHEY, CDR2 SMNVEV (reference sequence).

Here the CDR3 DNA reads TGTGCCAGCAGCGACGGGACAGGCGCATATAGCAATCAGCCCCAGCATTTT. It is translated as CASSDGTGAYSNQPQHF. The chain links TRBV7-9 to TRBJ1-5, with 8 positions matching TRBD1. V was clipped by 5 bases and J by 0 bases; unmatched bases: 9. From germline, CDR1 is SEHNR and CDR2 FQNEAQ (reference sequence). The CDR3 is 17 amino acids.

This clone came up once. The chain combines TRBV7-2 with TRBJ2-5; TRBD2 matches at 7 bases. The CDR3 extends over 13 amino acids. Germline values: CDR1 SGHTA, CDR2 FQGNSA. The J segment lost 9 bases and the V segment lost 5 bases, leaving 9 bases of the junction unmatched. CDR3 DNA sequence: TGTGCCAGCAGCCCCTCCAGCGGGGTGGCCCAGTACTTC. This gives the protein CASSPSSGVAQYF.

J is TRBJ1-1 and V is TRBV5-1; D not certain. V was pared by 0 bases and J by 4 bases, with 10 bases between. There are 14 residues in the CDR3. The V gene's germline CDR1 is SGHRS and CDR2 YFSETQ. The CDR3 here is CASSLGGIGTEAFF. CDR3 bases: TGCGCCAGCAGCTTGGGAGGTATAGGCACTGAAGCTTTCTTT.

The chain links TRBV6-2 or TRBV6-3 to TRBJ2-1; maybe TRBD1 (6 bases). The CDR3 covers 12 residues. CDR1 MNHEY and CDR2 SVGEGT come from the germline V gene. Trimming left V 5 bases short and J 4 bases short, with 6 bases between. The CDR3 coding sequence is TGTGCCAGCAGTGGACAGTACAATGAGCAGTTCTTC. Translated: CASSGQYNEQFF.

V is TRBV5-1 and J is TRBJ2-7; D unresolved. This CDR3 contains 11 residues. The V end was cut by 3 bases, the J end by 4 bases, with 5 bases between. The germline CDR1 and CDR2 sequences are SGHRS and YFSETQ. Here the CDR3 reads CASSSEYEQYF. The DNA for the CDR3 is TGCGCCAGCAGCTCAGAATACGAGCAGTACTTC.

The V and J genes are TRBV10-3 and TRBJ1-5, with 7 bases lining up with TRBD1. The CDR3 runs to 15 residues. The J segment lost 5 bases and the V segment lost 10 bases, leaving 14 bases of the junction unmatched. Germline CDR1 ENHRY, CDR2 SYGVKD. The CDR3 protein is CATLDPGQLYQPQHF. The CDR3 bases are TGTGCCACCCTAGACCCGGGACAGCTATATCAGCCCCAGCATTTT.

The chain is built from TRBV19 and TRBJ2-7; D might be TRBD1 (6 bases). V shed 5 bases and J shed 7 bases, with 18 bases lying between them. CDR1 is LNHDA, CDR2 SQIVND, per germline (reference sequence). The CDR3 extends over 14 amino acids. CDR3 sequence reads: CASSREGGVGEQYF. CDR3 nucleotides: TGTGCCAGTAGTCGGGAAGGGGGAGTGGGAGAGCAGTACTTC.

This chain connects TRBV7-2 to TRBJ1-4, with TRBD1 as a possible D gene (5 bases). The germline CDR1 and CDR2 sequences are SGHTA and FQGNSA. CDR3 length: 16 residues. Trimming left V 1 base short and J 0 bases short, with 9 bases between. CDR3 sequence: CASSLGQPATNEKLFF. The CDR3 region has the DNA TGTGCCAGCAGCTTAGGACAGCCTGCAACTAATGAAAAACTGTTTTTT.

This chain links TRBV10-3 with TRBJ2-2; 9 nucleotides agree with TRBD1. Germline CDR1 reads ENHRY; CDR2 reads SYGVKD. The CDR3 consists of 16 residues. V dropped 0 bases and J dropped 6; count of bases not matched to a gene: 5. CDR3: CAISESGQGFAGELFF. The CDR3 coding sequence is TGTGCCATCAGTGAGTCGGGACAGGGATTCGCCGGGGAGCTGTTTTTT.

This clone has just a few counts. This chain joins TRBV27 and TRBJ2-7; TRBD1 matches at 8 bases. V dropped 3 bases and J dropped 3; count of bases not matched to a gene: 13. The CDR3 totals 17 residues. CDR1 is MNHEY, CDR2 SMNVEV, per germline (reference sequence). The CDR3 sequence: CASSLRGQGAHHYEQYF. The CDR3 DNA is TGTGCCAGCAGTTTGAGGGGGCAGGGGGCACACCACTACGAGCAGTACTTC.

The chain recombines TRBV2 with TRBJ1-1; TRBD1 agrees at 8 bases. The CDR3 runs 13 residues. Germline values: CDR1 SNHLY, CDR2 FYNNEI. The V and J ends lost 6 bases and 1 base, in that order; junction bases with no gene match: 1. For the CDR3, the DNA is TGTGCCAGCAGGGGACAGGCGAACACTGAAGCTTTCTTT. Protein sequence: CASRGQANTEAFF.

V is TRBV6-6 and J is TRBJ1-5, with TRBD1 matching over 7 bases. Trimming cost V 6 bases and J 6 bases; bases outside gene matches: 8. The CDR3 covers 14 residues. Per the germline V gene, CDR1 is MNHNY and CDR2 is SVGAGI (reference sequence). The CDR3 protein is CASSFATGSQPQHF. The CDR3 DNA follows: TGTGCCAGCAGCTTTGCGACAGGGTCTCAGCCCCAGCATTTT.

The chain uses TRBV19 and TRBJ2-1; 12 bases are a match to TRBD2. Germline trimming cut 7 bases from V and 0 bases from J; bases unmatched to any gene: 13. Germline CDR1 reads LNHDA; CDR2 reads SQIVND (reference sequence). The CDR3 covers 19 residues. The CDR3 loop is CASNPRGLAGGSSYNEQFF. The CDR3 DNA reads as TGTGCCAGTAACCCGAGGGGACTAGCGGGCGGAAGCTCCTACAATGAGCAGTTCTTC.

DNA for the CDR3: TGTGCCAGTACCGCTACGCAGGGGTATGGAAACACCATATATTTT. Its translation: CASTATQGYGNTIYF. The chain employs TRBV19 and TRBJ1-3; D may be TRBD1 (6 bases). Germline loops: CDR1 LNHDA, CDR2 SQIVND (reference sequence). The CDR3 is made up of 15 amino acids. V was cut by 7 bases and J by 3 bases, with 16 bases left in between.

A note on this clone: Within the sample, other DNA sequences also encode this same CDR3. V and J are TRBV12-5 and TRBJ1-5; 7 nucleotides agree with TRBD1. Germline CDR1 reads LGHNT; CDR2 reads FRNRAP. Unmatched junction bases numbered 7, after V lost 1 base and J lost 7 bases. The CDR3 is 15 residues long. The CDR3 reads CASGLGQGATQPQHF. The CDR3 nucleotides are TGTGCTAGTGGTTTGGGACAGGGAGCGACCCAGCCCCAGCATTTT.

V usage is TRBV7-2 and J usage is TRBJ2-5, with 7 bases matching TRBD1. V dropped 2 bases and J dropped 6; count of bases not matched to a gene: 6. The CDR3 sequence is 14 residues long. Germline V lookup: CDR1 SGHTA, CDR2 FQGNSA. In nucleotides, the CDR3 is TGTGCCAGCAGCTTATTAGGGGGCACGAAGACCCAGTACTTC. Translated, it gives CASSLLGGTKTQYF.

V and J are TRBV5-1 and TRBJ2-7; D gene unclear. The V gene lost 0 bases and the J gene lost 7 bases, with 8 bases spanning the gap. The CDR3 length is 12 residues. Germline values: CDR1 SGHRS, CDR2 YFSETQ. The CDR3 sequence is CASSLDREEQYF. The CDR3 DNA reads as TGCGCCAGCAGCTTGGACCGTGAGGAGCAGTACTTC.

The V gene is TRBV30, the J gene TRBJ1-1; tentative D call: TRBD1 (6 bases). Germline loops: CDR1 GTSNPN, CDR2 SVGIG (reference sequence). Trimming pared 0 bases from V and 3 bases from J, leaving 11 bases between. This CDR3 is built from 14 residues. CDR3: CAWSVKGVDTEAFF. CDR3 DNA sequence: TGTGCCTGGAGTGTGAAGGGGGTGGACACTGAAGCTTTCTTT.

The V call is TRBV4-2, the J call TRBJ2-3; the match to TRBD2 covers 10 bases. From germline, CDR1 is LGHNA and CDR2 YNFKEQ. The trim removed 3 bases at V and 3 bases at J, leaving 3 bases unmatched. This CDR3 region has 15 residues. The CDR3: CASSHLAGETDTQYF. In DNA form, the CDR3 reads TGTGCCAGCAGCCACCTAGCGGGAGAAACAGATACGCAGTATTTT.

The chain combines TRBV7-2 with TRBJ1-5, with D maybe TRBD1 (5 bases). The germline V gene encodes CDR1 SGHTA and CDR2 FQGNSA. V lost 1 base and J 3 bases, leaving 10 bases between the germline ends. The CDR3 sequence is 15 residues long. The CDR3 here is CASSLGSGINQPQHF. CDR3 nucleotides: TGTGCCAGCAGCTTAGGTTCAGGGATCAATCAGCCCCAGCATTTT.

This clone was counted between two and nine times. This sample includes further DNA sequences coding for the same CDR3. The J gene is TRBJ1-2, the V gene TRBV6-1; D perhaps matches TRBD1 (5 bases). This CDR3 comprises 13 residues. Trimming took off 3 bases at V and 7 bases at J, with 12 bases between the two ends. Germline CDR1 and CDR2: MNHNS and SASEGT. The CDR3 sequence: CASSDRQGGGYTF. In DNA, the CDR3 is TGTGCCAGCAGTGATCGGCAGGGTGGTGGCTACACCTTC.

This rearrangement joins TRBV12-3 or TRBV12-4 to TRBJ1-1, with 8 bases lining up with TRBD1. The CDR3 loop spans 13 amino acids. V was clipped by 6 bases and J by 4 bases; unmatched bases: 4. The CDR3 DNA reads TGTGCCAGCAGAATAACAGGGGGCACTGAAGCTTTCTTT. This encodes CASRITGGTEAFF.

The chain links TRBV6-6 to TRBJ2-7, with 9 bases identical to TRBD1. V lost 0 bases, J lost 7 bases, and 7 bases stayed unmatched. Per the germline V gene, CDR1 is MNHNY and CDR2 is SVGAGI (reference sequence). The CDR3 is 15 amino acids. The CDR3 region is CASSYSIGQGWEQYF. The CDR3 bases are TGTGCCAGCAGTTACTCGATTGGACAGGGGTGGGAGCAGTACTTC.

This clone was detected many times. V is TRBV7-9 and J is TRBJ1-2, with D possibly matching TRBD1 (5 bases). Between the trimmed V and J ends, which lost 5 bases and 8 bases, there was a span of 15 bases. Germline values: CDR1 SEHNR, CDR2 FQNEAQ (reference sequence). The CDR3 length is 13 residues. CDR3 sequence (DNA): TGTGCCAGCAGCCCCTCGGGGGGAGGGGGCTACACCTTC. This encodes CASSPSGGGGYTF.